This TCR beta chain was captured by sequencing in a study of blood T cells in healthy people across ages. Regarding the study as a whole: PBMC samples, being unsorted, prevented any conclusive comparison of naive and antigen-experienced cells. More naive CD4+ cells and higher diversity were found in long-lived than in aged donors.

This clonotype was detected a few times. No antigen is known for it. Using a J-beta primer mix together with a sample-barcoded 5' primer, a second PCR was run for about 6 to 12 cycles. TCRdb fed the 5' RACE reads into MiXCR, producing one record per CDR3 protein. Of 780,000 or so distinct CDR3 sequences detected, roughly three fifths appear once; the ten largest clones hold about a quarter. The V gene's germline CDR1 is SGHTA and CDR2 FQGNSA. This CDR3 contains 17 residues. V was pared by 0 bases and J by 7 bases, with 21 bases between. This sequence was found in a man aged 40-50 years in good health. Input material: blood. The rearrangement joins TRBV7-2 to TRBJ1-2; maybe TRBD1 (6 bases). The CDR3 here is CASSLAIFAGRGFGYTF. The CDR3 nucleotides read TGTGCCAGCAGCTTAGCAATCTTCGCAGGCAGGGGATTTGGCTACACCTTC.